This T cell receptor beta chain was obtained from a study of blood T cell repertoires in COVID-19. At the level of the study: Italy, Spain and the United States were the sources of the convalescent and acute COVID-19 samples. Sources were T cells, B-cell-depleted T cells, or PBMCs; the material itself was cDNA or gDNA.

Germline V lookup: CDR1 KGHDR, CDR2 SFDVKD. The CDR3 length is 13 residues. V was shortened by 3 bases and J by 10 bases, with 12 bases between the two germline ends. In the study's own analysis: Amplification with reference gene primers provided the estimates of nucleated cell counts. Repertoires were generated with immunoSEQ multiplex PCR, while TCRdb's copy carries only in-frame clones and drops some. The DNA gave D and trimming, while V, J and clone size come from that table. The sample lists 150,000 to 200,000 clones; 70% to 90% were seen once. The source is a man aged 55-75 years with acute or convalescent COVID-19. Sequencing was done on a sample of peripheral blood. The chain couples TRBV24-1 to TRBJ2-1; D might be TRBD2 (5 bases). The CDR3 DNA sequence: TGTGCCACCAGTGATCTCCGCGGACTGGAGCAGTTCTTC. Translating it yields CATSDLRGLEQFF.